This TCR beta chain is from a study of CD8+ T cells in alopecia areata (dated by TCRdb to the late 2010s). Some background on the complete study: The study used high-throughput TCRbeta sequencing to examine T cell clonal expansion in alopecia areata, in both the C3H/HeJ mouse model and human patients. Scalp tissue and sorted CD4+ and CD8+ peripheral blood T cells from patchy and totalis/universalis alopecia areata patients and from healthy controls were covered by human TCRbeta sequencing. Scalp clonality was compared among normal scalp (n=4), patchy alopecia areata scalp (n=8), and alopecia totalis/universalis scalp (n=8). TCRbeta CDR3 regions were amplified by immunoSEQ multiplex PCR with 35 Vbeta forward and 13 Jbeta reverse primers. RNA came from the PAXgene miRNA kit for fixed scalp, the miRNeasy kit for PBMCs, and the RNeasy kit for mouse skin.

After PBMCs were isolated by density centrifugation and stained for CD3, CD4 and CD8, a FACSAria was used to sort CD4+ and CD8+ T cells. Scalp biopsies and blood samples were provided by unaffected controls. The germline V and J ends show losses of 7 bases and 1 base respectively, and no gene match explains 6 bases of the junction. The CDR3 runs 15 residues from the cysteine to the phenylalanine. The sequence is cut down to CDR3 DNA, 45 bases in frame from base 1. Looking up the germline V gene (reference sequence) yields CDR1 LNHDA and CDR2 SQIVND. The receptor library was made with the immunoSEQ multiplex PCR assay. To provide template for TCR sequencing, every sample had RNA extracted and reverse transcribed into cDNA. First-strand cDNA was synthesized with SuperScript III using a 2:1 mix of oligo-dT and random hexamers. A synthetic immune receptor repertoire was used to measure amplification bias, and any remaining bias was corrected computationally. As for the original processing: Raw reads were preprocessed to remove errors, and CDR3 was defined by IMGT conventions from the conserved cysteine to phenylalanine. Clonality was calculated as 1 minus Shannon entropy normalized by log2 of the number of productive unique TCRs. Whether each scalp clone was CD4 or CD8 was inferred by checking scalp TCRbeta sequences against the CD4 and CD8 repertoires from sorted blood. As stored in TCRdb, this immuneACCESS dataset retains in-frame rearrangements with V and J assigned. A fraction of the clones does not appear; measured against another copy, unresolved V genes explain less than half of the discrepancy, and the remainder lacks a known reason. That table supplies the V and J calls and clone size; D and trimming were determined from the DNA. The table for this sample lists fewer than 110,000 clones; roughly 53% of them were counted only once. The ten biggest clones cover around 8.5% of the sample.

Overall study results and their limits: Scalp TCR repertoire analysis is complicated because resident alphabeta T cells in normal human skin are also sequenced, whereas mouse skin is dominated by gammadelta T cells. Shared TCR sequences between patients were less evident than in mice, which may be partly attributable to HLA diversity in the patient population. Compared with normal scalp, lesional scalp had higher clonality and more expanded CD8+ clones, particularly in alopecia totalis/universalis, a pattern that suggests antigenic drive.

On this clone itself: Its specific antigen is unknown. Nothing much larger sits one base from this clone, and base qualities are not available.

This chain is built from TRBV19 and TRBJ2-5, and TRBD1 aligns with 10 junction nucleotides. The receptor comes from a human donor in good health. Input material: CD4+ T cells sorted from blood. The DNA sequence follows: TGTGCCAGTAATGACAGGGGGCGCCGCCAAGAGACCCAGTACTTC. Its product reads: CASNDRGRRQETQYF.